This T cell receptor (beta chain) stems from a study of shared clonotypes between healthy human individuals. Looking at the study overall: Each donor's CD8 memory used one plate, CD8 naive two, each CD4 subset three.

The CDR3 runs 15 residues. V lost 6 bases and J lost 2; bases outside the gene matches: 4. Germline-derived CDR1 and CDR2 are MNHEY and SMNVEV (reference sequence). The repertoire was sequenced with immunoSEQ multiplex PCR; TCRdb's copy has only in-frame clones and lacks some. The table includes roughly 110,000 clones, about 70% detected once. The TCR originated in a woman younger than 45 in good health. Sequences were obtained from memory CD8+ T cells sorted from blood. The subset was: CD45RO+ cells pooled with CCR7-negative TemRA cells. J is TRBJ2-7 and V is TRBV27, with TRBD2 matching 13 bases. The CDR3 coding sequence is TGTGCCAGCAGCCCCGGGACTAGCGGGACCTACGAGCAGTACTTC. This encodes CASSPGTSGTYEQYF.